The TCR beta chain described here comes from a study of glioma-infiltrating T cells. Findings and limits, study-wide: CDR3 overlap between tissue and blood was very small. Tissue-blood divergence was below expectation in non-neoplastic patients, above in gliomas.

The iRepertoire nested amplicon-rescue multiplex PCR amplified TCR alpha and beta CDR3s from RNA. Tissue mRNA or PBMC total RNA, roughly 100-400 ng, went into one-step reverse transcription and amplification. Each CDR3 protein gets one entry after TCRdb re-called the multiplex PCR reads with MiXCR. Among some 130,000 distinct CDR3 sequences listed, under 30% were seen once. This clonotype qualifies as medium-sized. Antigen specificity is unknown. This CDR3 region has 14 residues. Germline CDR1 is MNHEY and CDR2 is SMNVEV (reference sequence). V was shortened by 5 bases and J by 4 bases, with 12 bases between the two germline ends.

Sequenced material: glioma tissue, nonneoplastic brain tissue, or PBMCs (not recorded which). The receptor's source is a human donor with low-grade glioma or glioblastoma, undergoing nonglioma brain surgery, or in good health (not recorded which). J is TRBJ1-5 and V is TRBV27; tentatively, D is TRBD1 (5 bases). The CDR3 coding sequence is TGTGCCAGCAGTATAACAGGTCCTAATCAGCCCCAGCATTTT. It encodes CASSITGPNQPQHF.